The clone carrying this TCR beta chain has just a few counts. Its antigen remains unidentified. Per the germline V gene, CDR1 is SGHNT and CDR2 is YYREEE (reference sequence). The CDR3 length is 13 residues. V dropped 4 bases and J dropped 8 bases, with 13 bases sitting between them. TCR beta CDR3 region amplification was performed from RNA transcripts. The study used the HTBI primer set for a first-round RT-PCR of the TCR CDR3. One entry per CDR3 protein, called by TCRdb with MiXCR from the multiplex PCR reads. This repertoire shows hundreds of thousands of distinct CDR3 sequences, 17% found once; its top ten account for approximately 15%. The sample originates from a study of T cells in Graves' hyperthyroidism and ophthalmopathy. General study points: Stable hyperthyroidism and ophthalmopathy were separated using 13 V-J signatures.

The source of this sequence is a young woman with Graves' ophthalmopathy. The sample comprised blood. This chain connects TRBV5-4 to TRBJ2-1; D gene ambiguous. The CDR3 DNA is TGTGCCAGCAGCGTAGGCAATAATTATGAGCAGTTCTTC. Its translation is CASSVGNNYEQFF.